This T cell receptor (beta chain) was sequenced in a study of early stage breast cancer tumors. This clone was seen just once. The antigen remains undetermined. Study outcomes and limitations: Most shared enriched TCRB sequences were commonly generated ones.

TCRdb's copy holds only in-frame clones and misses some; the assay was immunoSEQ multiplex PCR. Of some 30,000 clones listed, approximately 84% were seen once; the top ten hold about a tenth. The sequenced material came from blood. This clonotype was obtained from a person aged 50-59 years with breast cancer.

The CDR3 reads CASSPPGRKPDTQYF. CDR3 nucleotide sequence: TGTGCCAGCAGCCCACCGGGGAGAAAACCAGATACGCAGTATTTT. The gene calls are TRBV11-2 and TRBJ2-3; tentative D call: TRBD2 (5 bases). Germline V gene lookup returns CDR1 SGHAT and CDR2 FQNNGV. The CDR3 totals 15 residues. V was clipped by 5 bases and J by 4 bases, with 16 bases between them.